This TCR beta chain was recorded in a study of tumor-infiltrating lymphocytes in primary liver carcinoma. Study summary: The study enrolled male and female patients aged 30 to 69 years.

A primer in the constant region served to generate TCR beta cDNA from roughly 520 ng of total RNA. Amplification in three nested multiplex PCR rounds with slightly modified ARM-PCR gave rise to TCR beta libraries. For around 9 cycles apiece, the opening two PCR rounds ran with TRBV1-TRBV30 forward primers and a C-beta reverse primer. TCRdb re-analysed the multiplex PCR reads in MiXCR, keeping a single row per CDR3 protein. In the table there are about 180,000 distinct CDR3 sequences, roughly three fifths of which are singletons. Study conclusions and caveats: Lower overlap was observed for tumor-adjacent and tumor-blood pairs relative to tumor region pairs.

Germline-derived CDR1 and CDR2 are MNHEY and SVGEGT. V gave up 7 bases and J gave up 4 bases; unmatched junction bases: 9. The CDR3 sequence is 15 residues long. RNA was extracted from whole blood without cell sorting, alongside germline DNA. This clonotype showed up just a few times. Its antigen is as yet unknown. The chain joins TRBV6-2 or TRBV6-3 to TRBJ2-2; 7 bases map to TRBD2. This sequence was found in a man aged 40-55 years with primary liver carcinoma and hepatitis B virus infection. The sequenced sample was peripheral blood. The CDR3 DNA sequence: TGTGCCAGCACCGATGGACTAGGAGGCACCGGGGAGCTGTTTTTT. It is translated as CASTDGLGGTGELFF.